This T cell receptor beta chain was recorded in a study of OX40 agonist ivuxolimab in advanced cancers. With respect to the entire study: Ivuxolimab was a fully human IgG2 agonistic monoclonal antibody targeting the costimulatory receptor OX40 (CD134). Intravenous ivuxolimab was administered to patients every 2 weeks at six dose levels: 0.01, 0.1, 0.3, 1.5, 3 and 10 mg/kg. Of the roughly 53 patients in dose escalation, 19 had hepatocellular carcinoma, some 15 had melanoma, 9 had renal cell carcinoma and 9 had head and neck cancer. The dose-escalation cohort was around 83% male with a mean age of about 60 years, ranging from roughly 20 to 80. Prior anti-PD-1, anti-PD-L1 or anti-CTLA-4 therapy was permitted, and approximately 40% of dose-escalation patients had received checkpoint inhibitors. Partial responses occurred in three dose-escalation patients, of whom one had hepatocellular carcinoma and two had cutaneous melanoma. Peripheral TCRbeta sequencing aimed to test whether ivuxolimab altered TCR sequence diversity and caused clonal T-cell expansion. The monotherapy dose-escalation portion (N ≈ 50 patients) of the phase I ivuxolimab trial is reported in the paper.

The CDR3 runs 18 amino acids, cysteine and phenylalanine included. CDR3 DNA only is kept here, 54 bases in frame from base 1. To note about this clone: The target of this receptor is not known. No much larger clone exists at a distance of one base, and base qualities are not known.

Here is what the overall study found, with its caveats: At doses of 0.1 to 3.0 mg/kg, clonal expansion of both CD4+ and CD8+ T cells in blood was seen between baseline and week 6. In the 0.1-3.0 mg/kg groups, partial responders were among the patients with the lowest normalized peripheral clonal expansion, particularly in CD8+ T cells. Low levels of normalized T-cell clonal expansion were also seen in some patients who did not respond. After ivuxolimab, more expanded clones were found on average in CD8+ T cells than in CD4+ T cells. Which antigens the clonally expanded peripheral T cells were specific for was not determined.

To sequence the TCRbeta CDR3 region, genomic DNA was isolated from the sorted cells. The immunoSEQ Assay was used to sequence the TCRbeta CDR3 regions. TCRdb's version of the immuneACCESS table is confined to in-frame rearrangements and falls short of the full clone set. An unresolved V gene accounts for under half of the shortfall where checked; the remainder is of unknown origin. This sample is represented by about 65,000 clones; roughly 87% of them were singletons. Approximately 0.37% of the sample goes to the ten largest clones. Patients with autoimmune disease history or receiving systemic immunosuppression were excluded from the trial. In every dose cohort, peripheral blood was drawn for TCR sequencing at baseline, cycle 4 day 1, and cycle 7 day 1. The samples were drawn from a first-in-human, open-label, multicenter phase I dose-escalation trial of ivuxolimab. The trial enrolled adults with locally advanced or metastatic head and neck squamous cell, hepatocellular, melanoma or renal cell carcinoma. Before TCR sequencing, CD4+ T cells and CD8+ T cells from peripheral blood were sorted into separate populations.

Here the chain combines TRBV21-1 and TRBJ1-5; the table's D call, TRBD1, has no DNA check behind it. TRBV21-1 is a known pseudogene. The source material was CD4+ or CD8+ T cells sorted from blood, sampled in a trial of the OX40 agonist ivuxolimab. The TCR sequence derives from an adult with an advanced solid tumor such as melanoma, head and neck, liver or kidney cancer. The sequenced DNA is TGTGCCAGCAGCCTGAACAGGGGCAGGGCATGTGGTTTGAGGGCCCAGCATTTT. This encodes CASSLNRGRACGLRAQHF.